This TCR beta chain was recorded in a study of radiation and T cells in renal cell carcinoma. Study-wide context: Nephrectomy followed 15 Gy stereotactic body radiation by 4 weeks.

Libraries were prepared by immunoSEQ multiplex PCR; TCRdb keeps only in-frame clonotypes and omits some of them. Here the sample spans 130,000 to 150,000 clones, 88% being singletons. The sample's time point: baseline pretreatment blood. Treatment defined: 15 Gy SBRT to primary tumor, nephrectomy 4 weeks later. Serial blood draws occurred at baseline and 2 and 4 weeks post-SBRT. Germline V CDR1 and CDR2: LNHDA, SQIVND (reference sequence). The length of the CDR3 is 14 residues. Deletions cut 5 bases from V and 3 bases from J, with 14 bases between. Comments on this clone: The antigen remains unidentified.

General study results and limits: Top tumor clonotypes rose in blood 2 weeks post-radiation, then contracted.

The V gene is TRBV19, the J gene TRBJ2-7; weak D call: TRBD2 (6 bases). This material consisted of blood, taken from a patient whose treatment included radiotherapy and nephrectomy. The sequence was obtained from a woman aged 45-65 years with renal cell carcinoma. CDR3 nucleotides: TGTGCCAGTAGTCCTGGACTGGAGGGCTACGAGCAGTACTTC. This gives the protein CASSPGLEGYEQYF.